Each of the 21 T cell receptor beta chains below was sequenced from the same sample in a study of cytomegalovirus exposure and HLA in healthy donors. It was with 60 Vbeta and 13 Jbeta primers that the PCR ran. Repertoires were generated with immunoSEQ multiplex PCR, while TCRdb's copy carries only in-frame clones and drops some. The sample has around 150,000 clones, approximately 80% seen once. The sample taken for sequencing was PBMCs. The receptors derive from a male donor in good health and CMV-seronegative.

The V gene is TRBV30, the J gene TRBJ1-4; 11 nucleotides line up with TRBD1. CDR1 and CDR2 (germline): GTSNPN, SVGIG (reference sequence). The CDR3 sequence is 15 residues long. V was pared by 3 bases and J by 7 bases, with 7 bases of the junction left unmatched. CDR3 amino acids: CAWSPGQGEGEKLFF. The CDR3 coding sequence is TGTGCCTGGAGCCCGGGACAGGGGGAAGGTGAAAAACTGTTTTTT. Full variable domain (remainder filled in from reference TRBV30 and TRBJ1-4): SQTIHQWPATLVQPVGSPLSLECTVEGTSNPNLYWYRQAAGRGLQLLFYSVGIGQISSEVPQNLSASRPQDRQFILSSKKLLLSDSGFYLCAWSPGQGEGEKLFFGSGTQLSVL.

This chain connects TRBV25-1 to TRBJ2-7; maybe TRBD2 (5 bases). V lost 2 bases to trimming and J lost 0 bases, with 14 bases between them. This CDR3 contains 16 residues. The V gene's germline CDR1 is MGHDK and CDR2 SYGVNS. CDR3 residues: CASSEGSSRYSYEQYF. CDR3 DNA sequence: TGTGCCAGCAGTGAAGGGAGTAGCAGGTACTCCTACGAGCAGTACTTC.

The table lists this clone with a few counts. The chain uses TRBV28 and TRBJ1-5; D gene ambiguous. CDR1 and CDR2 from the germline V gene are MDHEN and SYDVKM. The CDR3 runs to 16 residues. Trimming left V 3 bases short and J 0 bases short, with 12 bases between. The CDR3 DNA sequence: TGTGCCAGCAGTTTTTCTTCAACTTATAGCAATCAGCCCCAGCATTTT. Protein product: CASSFSSTYSNQPQHF.

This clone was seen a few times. The chain's CDR3 is CASSPGQGVSYEQYF. The CDR3 DNA sequence: TGTGCCAGCAGCCCTGGACAGGGGGTCTCCTACGAGCAGTACTTC. The chain recombines TRBV9 with TRBJ2-7, with TRBD1 matching over 10 bases. The trim removed 4 bases at V and 0 bases at J, leaving 4 bases unmatched. Germline values: CDR1 SGDLS, CDR2 YYNGEE. This CDR3 region has 15 residues.

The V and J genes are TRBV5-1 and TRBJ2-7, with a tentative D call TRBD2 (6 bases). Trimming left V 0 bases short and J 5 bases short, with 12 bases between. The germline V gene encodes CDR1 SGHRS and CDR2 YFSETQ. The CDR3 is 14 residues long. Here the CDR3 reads CASSLAAAGHEQYF. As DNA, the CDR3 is TGCGCCAGCAGCTTGGCAGCAGCGGGCCACGAGCAGTACTTC.

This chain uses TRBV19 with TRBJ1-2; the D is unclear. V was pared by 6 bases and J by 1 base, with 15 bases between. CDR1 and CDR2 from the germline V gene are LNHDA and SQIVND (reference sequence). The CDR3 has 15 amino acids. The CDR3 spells CASSGEVLRNYGYTF. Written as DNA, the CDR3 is TGTGCCAGTAGCGGTGAAGTTCTCCGTAACTATGGCTACACCTTC.

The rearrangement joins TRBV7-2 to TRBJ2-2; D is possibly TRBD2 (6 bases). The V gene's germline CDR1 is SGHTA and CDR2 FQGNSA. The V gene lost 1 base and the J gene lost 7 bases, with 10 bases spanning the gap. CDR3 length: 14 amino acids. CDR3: CASSLGREFGELFF. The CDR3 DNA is TGTGCCAGCAGCTTAGGCCGGGAGTTCGGGGAGCTGTTTTTT.

Written as DNA, the CDR3 is TGTGCCTGGAGTAGGGGCGGCAGGGGAGGGTTAGGCTACACCTTC. This encodes CAWSRGGRGGLGYTF. The chain links TRBV30 to TRBJ1-2; D might be TRBD1 (6 bases). This CDR3 is built from 15 residues. Per germline, CDR1 GTSNPN and CDR2 SVGIG (reference sequence). Trimming cost V 2 bases and J 8 bases, with 21 bases left between them.

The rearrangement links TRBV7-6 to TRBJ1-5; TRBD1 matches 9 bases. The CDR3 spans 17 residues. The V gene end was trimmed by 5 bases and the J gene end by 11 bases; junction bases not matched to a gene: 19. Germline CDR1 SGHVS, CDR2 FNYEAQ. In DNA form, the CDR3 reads TGTGCCAGCAGCAGCAGCCGTGTGACAGGGGGGTCGAGGTCCCAGCATTTT. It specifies CASSSSRVTGGSRSQHF.

The DNA for the CDR3 is TGTGCCAGCAGCCCTTGGGGCGGGGGGGCCCAAGAGACCCAGTACTTC. It translates to CASSPWGGGAQETQYF. This rearrangement joins TRBV7-6 to TRBJ2-5, with TRBD2 identical over 9 bases. Trimming removed 5 bases from V and 1 base from J; junction bases left unmatched: 8. Germline assignment: CDR1 SGHVS and CDR2 FNYEAQ. The CDR3 extends over 16 amino acids.

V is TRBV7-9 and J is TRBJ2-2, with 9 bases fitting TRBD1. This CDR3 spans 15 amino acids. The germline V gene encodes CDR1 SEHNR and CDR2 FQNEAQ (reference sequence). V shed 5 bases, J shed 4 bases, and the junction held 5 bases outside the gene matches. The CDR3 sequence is CASSPGDRVTGELFF. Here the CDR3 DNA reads TGTGCCAGCAGCCCCGGGGACAGGGTCACCGGGGAGCTGTTTTTT.

CDR3: CASSQDAGSGGTEAFF. CDR3 coding DNA: TGCGCCAGCAGCCAAGATGCTGGGTCGGGAGGGACTGAAGCTTTCTTT. The chain combines TRBV4-1 with TRBJ1-1; no clear D gene. CDR3 length: 16 amino acids. V was cut by 0 bases and J by 5 bases, with 16 bases left in between. Per germline, CDR1 MGHRA and CDR2 YSYEKL.

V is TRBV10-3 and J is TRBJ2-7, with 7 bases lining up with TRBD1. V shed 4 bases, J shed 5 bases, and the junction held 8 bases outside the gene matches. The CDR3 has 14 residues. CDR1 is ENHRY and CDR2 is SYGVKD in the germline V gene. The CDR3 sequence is CAISGMTGKDEQYF. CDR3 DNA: TGTGCCATCAGTGGGATGACAGGGAAGGACGAGCAGTACTTC.

The DNA of the CDR3 is TGTGCCAGCAGCTTCTCCCATAGTCTCAACGAGCAGTACTTC. Protein sequence: CASSFSHSLNEQYF. This chain uses TRBV7-9 with TRBJ2-7; D ambiguous. The V gene's germline CDR1 is SEHNR and CDR2 FQNEAQ (reference sequence). V lost 3 bases and J 5 bases, leaving 14 bases between the germline ends. CDR3 size: 14 residues.

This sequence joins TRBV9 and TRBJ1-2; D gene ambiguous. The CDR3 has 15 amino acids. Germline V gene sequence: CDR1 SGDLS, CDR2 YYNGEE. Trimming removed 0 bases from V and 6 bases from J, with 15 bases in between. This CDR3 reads CASSVGVARRDGYTF. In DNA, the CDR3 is TGTGCCAGCAGCGTAGGAGTCGCTCGGAGGGATGGCTACACCTTC.

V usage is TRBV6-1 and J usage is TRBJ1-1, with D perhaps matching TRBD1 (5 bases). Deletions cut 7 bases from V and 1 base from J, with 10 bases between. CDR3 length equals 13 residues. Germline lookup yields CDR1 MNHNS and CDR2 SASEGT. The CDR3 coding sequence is TGTGCCAGCACCACGACAGAGAACACTGAAGCTTTCTTT. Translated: CASTTTENTEAFF.

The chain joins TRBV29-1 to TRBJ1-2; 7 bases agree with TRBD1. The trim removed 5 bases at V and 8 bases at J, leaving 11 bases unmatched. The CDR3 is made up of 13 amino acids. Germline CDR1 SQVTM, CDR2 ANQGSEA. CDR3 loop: CSVFRGQATGYTF. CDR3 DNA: TGCAGCGTTTTCCGAGGACAGGCTACAGGCTACACCTTC.

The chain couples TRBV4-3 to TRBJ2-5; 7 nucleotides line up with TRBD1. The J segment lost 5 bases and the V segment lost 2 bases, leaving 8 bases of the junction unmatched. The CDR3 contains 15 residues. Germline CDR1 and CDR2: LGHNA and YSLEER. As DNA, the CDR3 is TGCGCCAGCAGCCAAACCCTCGACAGGGTTGAGACCCAGTACTTC. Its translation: CASSQTLDRVETQYF.

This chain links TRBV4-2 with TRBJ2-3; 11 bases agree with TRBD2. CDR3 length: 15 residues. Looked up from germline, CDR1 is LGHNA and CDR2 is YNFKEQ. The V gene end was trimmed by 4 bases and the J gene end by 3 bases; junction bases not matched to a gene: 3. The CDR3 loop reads CASSLSSGGTDTQYF. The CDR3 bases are TGTGCCAGCAGCCTGTCTAGCGGGGGGACAGATACGCAGTATTTT.

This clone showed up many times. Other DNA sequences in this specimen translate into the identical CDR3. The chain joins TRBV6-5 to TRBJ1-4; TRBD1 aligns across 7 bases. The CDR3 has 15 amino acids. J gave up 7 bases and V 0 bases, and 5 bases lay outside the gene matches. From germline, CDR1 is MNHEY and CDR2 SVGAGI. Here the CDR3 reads CASSYSGQGGEKLFF. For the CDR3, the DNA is TGTGCCAGCAGTTACTCGGGGCAGGGGGGTGAAAAACTGTTTTTT.

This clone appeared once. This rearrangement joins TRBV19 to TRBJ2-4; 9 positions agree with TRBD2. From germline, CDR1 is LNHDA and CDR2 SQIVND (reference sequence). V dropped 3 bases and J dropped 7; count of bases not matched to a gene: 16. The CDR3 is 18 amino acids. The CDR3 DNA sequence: TGTGCCAGTAGTATCGAACTTGGGCGGGGGGGCACGGTCAACATTCAGTACTTC. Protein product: CASSIELGRGGTVNIQYF.